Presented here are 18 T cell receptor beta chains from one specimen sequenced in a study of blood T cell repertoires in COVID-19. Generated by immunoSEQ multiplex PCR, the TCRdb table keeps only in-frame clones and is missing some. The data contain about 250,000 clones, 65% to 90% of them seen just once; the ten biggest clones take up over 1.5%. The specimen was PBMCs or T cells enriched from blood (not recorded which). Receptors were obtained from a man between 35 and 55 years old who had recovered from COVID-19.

The CDR3 DNA reads TGCGCCAGCAGCAAGGACTCGCTCGCGAACACCGGGGAGCTGTTTTTT. It is translated as CASSKDSLANTGELFF. This chain joins TRBV5-1 and TRBJ2-2; D is perhaps TRBD2 (5 bases). Trimming pared 4 bases from V and 0 bases from J, leaving 13 bases between. CDR1 SGHRS and CDR2 YFSETQ come from the germline V gene. This CDR3 spans 16 amino acids.

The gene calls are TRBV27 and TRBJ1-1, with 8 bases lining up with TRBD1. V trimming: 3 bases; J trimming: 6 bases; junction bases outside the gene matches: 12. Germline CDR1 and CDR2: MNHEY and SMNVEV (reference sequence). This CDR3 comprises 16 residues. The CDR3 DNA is TGTGCCAGCAGTTTCAATTCAGGGGGCGGGAGGGCTGAAGCTTTCTTT. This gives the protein CASSFNSGGGRAEAFF.

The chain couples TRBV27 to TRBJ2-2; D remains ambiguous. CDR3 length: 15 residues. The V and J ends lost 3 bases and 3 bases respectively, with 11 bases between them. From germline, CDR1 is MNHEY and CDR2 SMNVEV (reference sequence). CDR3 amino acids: CASSFLPRDTGELFF. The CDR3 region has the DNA TGTGCCAGCAGTTTTCTTCCCCGAGACACCGGGGAGCTGTTTTTT.

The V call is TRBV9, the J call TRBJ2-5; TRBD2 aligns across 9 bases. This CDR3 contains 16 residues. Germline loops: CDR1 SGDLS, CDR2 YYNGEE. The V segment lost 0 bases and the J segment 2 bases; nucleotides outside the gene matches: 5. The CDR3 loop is CASSVDKRGAQETQYF. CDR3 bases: TGTGCCAGCAGCGTAGACAAGCGGGGGGCTCAAGAGACCCAGTACTTC.

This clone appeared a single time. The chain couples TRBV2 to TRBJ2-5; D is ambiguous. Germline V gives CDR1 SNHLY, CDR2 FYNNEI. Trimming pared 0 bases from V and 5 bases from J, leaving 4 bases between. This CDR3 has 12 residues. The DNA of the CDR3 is TGTGCCAGCAGTGAAGCTCAGGAGACCCAGTACTTC. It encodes CASSEAQETQYF.

CDR3: CASRGQGHTGELFF. The CDR3 region has the DNA TGTGCCAGCAGGGGACAGGGACACACCGGGGAGCTGTTTTTT. This chain uses TRBV6-5 with TRBJ2-2, with TRBD1 matching over 9 bases. V lost 6 bases and J lost 3; bases outside the gene matches: 2. CDR3 length equals 14 residues. Germline V lookup: CDR1 MNHEY, CDR2 SVGAGI.

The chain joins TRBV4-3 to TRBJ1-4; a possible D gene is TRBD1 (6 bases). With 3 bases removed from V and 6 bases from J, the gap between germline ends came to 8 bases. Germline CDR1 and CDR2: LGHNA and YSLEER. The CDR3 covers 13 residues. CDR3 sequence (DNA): TGCGCCAGCAGCCAGGGGGCGGATGAAAAACTGTTTTTT. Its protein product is CASSQGADEKLFF.

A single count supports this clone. CDR3 bases: TGTGCCAGCAGCAGGTCTGGGTCGAGGATGAACACTGAAGCTTTCTTT. Translating gives CASSRSGSRMNTEAFF. The J gene is TRBJ1-1, the V gene TRBV7-2; D gene uncertain. The CDR3 runs 16 residues. Germline-derived CDR1 and CDR2 are SGHTA and FQGNSA. Trimming cost V 5 bases and J 0 bases, with 16 bases left between them.

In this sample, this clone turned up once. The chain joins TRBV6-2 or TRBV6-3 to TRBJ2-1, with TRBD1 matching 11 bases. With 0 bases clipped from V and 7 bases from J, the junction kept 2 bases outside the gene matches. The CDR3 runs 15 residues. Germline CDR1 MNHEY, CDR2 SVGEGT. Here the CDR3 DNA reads TGTGCCAGCAGTTACTCGGGGGACAGGGGGAATGAGCAGTTCTTC. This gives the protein CASSYSGDRGNEQFF.

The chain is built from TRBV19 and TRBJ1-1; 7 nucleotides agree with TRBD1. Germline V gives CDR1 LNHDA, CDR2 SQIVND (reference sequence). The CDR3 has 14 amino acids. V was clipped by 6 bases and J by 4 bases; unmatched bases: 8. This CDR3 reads CASRSQGGFTEAFF. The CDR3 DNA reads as TGTGCCAGTAGATCCCAGGGGGGTTTCACTGAAGCTTTCTTT.

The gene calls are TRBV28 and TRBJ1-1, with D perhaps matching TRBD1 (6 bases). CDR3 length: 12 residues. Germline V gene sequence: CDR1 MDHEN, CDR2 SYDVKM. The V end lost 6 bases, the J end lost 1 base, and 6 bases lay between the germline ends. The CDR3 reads CASRDRNTEAFF. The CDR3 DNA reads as TGTGCCAGCAGGGACAGGAACACTGAAGCTTTCTTT.

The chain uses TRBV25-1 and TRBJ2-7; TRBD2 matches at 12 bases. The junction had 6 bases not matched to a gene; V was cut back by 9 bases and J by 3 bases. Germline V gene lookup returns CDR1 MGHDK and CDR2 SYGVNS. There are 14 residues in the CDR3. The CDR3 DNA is TGTGCCAGTGAAGGACTAGCGGGAAACTACGAGCAGTACTTC. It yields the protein CASEGLAGNYEQYF.

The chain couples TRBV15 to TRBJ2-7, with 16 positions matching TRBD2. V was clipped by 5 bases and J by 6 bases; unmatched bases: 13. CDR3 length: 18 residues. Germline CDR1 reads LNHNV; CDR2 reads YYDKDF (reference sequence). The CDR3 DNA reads TGTGCCACCAGCCTCGGGACTAGCGGGAGGGAGTTCACCCCCGAGCAGTACTTC. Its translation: CATSLGTSGREFTPEQYF.

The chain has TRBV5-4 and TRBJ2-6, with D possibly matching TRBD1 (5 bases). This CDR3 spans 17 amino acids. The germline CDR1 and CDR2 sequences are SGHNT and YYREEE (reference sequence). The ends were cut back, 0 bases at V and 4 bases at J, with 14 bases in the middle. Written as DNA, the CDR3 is TGTGCCAGCAGCTTGGGATCAGGGTCGAGGGGGGCCAACGTCCTGACTTTC. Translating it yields CASSLGSGSRGANVLTF.

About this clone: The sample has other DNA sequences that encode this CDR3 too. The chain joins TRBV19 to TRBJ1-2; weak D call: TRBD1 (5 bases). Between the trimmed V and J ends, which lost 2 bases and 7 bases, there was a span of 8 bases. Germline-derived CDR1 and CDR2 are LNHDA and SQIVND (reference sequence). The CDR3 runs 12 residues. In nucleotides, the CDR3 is TGTGCCAGTAGTATACAGGGAACTGGCTACACCTTC. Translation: CASSIQGTGYTF. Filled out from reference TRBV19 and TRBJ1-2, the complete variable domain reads DGGITQSPKYLFRKEGQNVTLSCEQNLNHDAMYWYRQDPGQGLRLIYYSQIVNDFQKGDIAEGYSVSREKKESFPLTVTSAQKNPTAFYLCASSIQGTGYTFGSGTRLTVV.

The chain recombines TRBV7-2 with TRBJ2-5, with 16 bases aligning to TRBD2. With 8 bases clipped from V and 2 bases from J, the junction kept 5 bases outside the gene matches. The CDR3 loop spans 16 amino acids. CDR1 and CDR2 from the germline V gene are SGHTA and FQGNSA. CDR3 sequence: CASGPGLAGGQETQYF. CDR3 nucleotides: TGTGCCAGCGGCCCGGGACTAGCGGGGGGGCAAGAGACCCAGTACTTC.

The CDR3 here is CASSVSRAGGHNEQFF. For the CDR3, the DNA is TGTGCCAGCAGCGTGAGTCGAGCGGGGGGGCACAATGAGCAGTTCTTC. The rearrangement joins TRBV9 to TRBJ2-1, with TRBD2 matching over 10 bases. CDR1 and CDR2 from the germline V gene are SGDLS and YYNGEE. The CDR3 has 16 amino acids. The V segment lost 2 bases and the J segment 5 bases; nucleotides outside the gene matches: 7.

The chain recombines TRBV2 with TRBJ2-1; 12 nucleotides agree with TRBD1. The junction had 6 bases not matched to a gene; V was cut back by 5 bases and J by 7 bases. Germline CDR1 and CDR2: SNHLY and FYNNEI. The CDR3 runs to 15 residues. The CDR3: CASSSGTGGGNEQFF. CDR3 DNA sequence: TGTGCCAGCAGTAGTGGGACAGGGGGCGGGAATGAGCAGTTCTTC. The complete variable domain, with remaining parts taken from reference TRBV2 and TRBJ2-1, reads EPEVTQTPSHQVTQMGQEVILRCVPISNHLYFYWYRQILGQKVEFLVSFYNNEISEKSEIFDDQFSVERPDGSNFTLKIRSTKLEDSAMYFCASSSGTGGGNEQFFGPGTRLTVL.